The 2 T cell receptor beta chains in this list originate from one sample, sequenced in a study of CXCR3-negative and CXCR3-positive naive CD8 T cells. UMI-labeled 5' RACE yielded the TRB cDNA libraries. Following a re-call of the 5' RACE reads, TCRdb has one entry per CDR3 protein and lacks DNA. The sample data list around 50,000 distinct CDR3 sequences. The sample was naive CXCR3- CD8+ T cells from blood. The subset is: CD45RO-CCR7+CD27+CD95- naive CD8+ T cells lacking CXCR3 (TNR3-). The receptors stem from a human donor in good health. Some clones in this sample may be carry-over from other donors' samples.

This chain uses TRBV21-1 with TRBJ2-2; checking the TCRdb D call of TRBD1 is not possible without DNA. TRBV21-1 is marked as a pseudogene. The CDR3 runs 19 residues. CDR3 sequence reads: CASSGGKVKYRRNTGELFF.

The chain combines TRBV7-8 with TRBJ2-1. Germline-derived CDR1 and CDR2 are SGHVS and FQNEAQ. This CDR3 has 13 residues. The CDR3 spells CASSLGPSIEQFF.